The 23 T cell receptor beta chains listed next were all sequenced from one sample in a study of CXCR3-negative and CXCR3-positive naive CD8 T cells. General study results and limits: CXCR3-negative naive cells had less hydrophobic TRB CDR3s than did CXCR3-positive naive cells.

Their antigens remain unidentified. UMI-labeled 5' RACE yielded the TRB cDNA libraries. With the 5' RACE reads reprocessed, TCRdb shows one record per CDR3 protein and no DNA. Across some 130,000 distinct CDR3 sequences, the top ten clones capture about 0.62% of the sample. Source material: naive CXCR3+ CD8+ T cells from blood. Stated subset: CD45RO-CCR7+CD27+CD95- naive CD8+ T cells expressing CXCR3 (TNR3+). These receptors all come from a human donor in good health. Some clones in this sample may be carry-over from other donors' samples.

CDR3 residues: CSVEGLGYAGQFF. The chain joins TRBV29-1 to TRBJ2-1; TCRdb's D call, TRBD2, is unchecked because there is no DNA. Germline assignment: CDR1 SQVTM and CDR2 ANQGSEA. The length of the CDR3 is 13 residues.

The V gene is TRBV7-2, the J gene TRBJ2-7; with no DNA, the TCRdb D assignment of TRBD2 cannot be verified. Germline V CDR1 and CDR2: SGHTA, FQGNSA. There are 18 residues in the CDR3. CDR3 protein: CASSLGALAGALSYEQYF.

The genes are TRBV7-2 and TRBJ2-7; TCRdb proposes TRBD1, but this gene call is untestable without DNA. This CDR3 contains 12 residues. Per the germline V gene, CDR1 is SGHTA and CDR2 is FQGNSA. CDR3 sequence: CASSWETGEQYF.

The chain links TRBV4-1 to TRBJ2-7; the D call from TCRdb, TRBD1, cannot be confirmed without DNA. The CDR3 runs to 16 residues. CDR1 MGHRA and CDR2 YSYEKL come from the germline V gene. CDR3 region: CASSQAATGWADEQYF.

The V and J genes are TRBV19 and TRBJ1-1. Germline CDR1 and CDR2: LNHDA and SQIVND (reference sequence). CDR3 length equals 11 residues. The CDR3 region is CASSIRGEAFF.

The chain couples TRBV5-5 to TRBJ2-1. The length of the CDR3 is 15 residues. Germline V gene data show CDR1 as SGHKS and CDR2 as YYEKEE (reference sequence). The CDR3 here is CASSADRGSYNEQFF. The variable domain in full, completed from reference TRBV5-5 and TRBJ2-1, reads DAGVTQSPTHLIKTRGQQVTLRCSPISGHKSVSWYQQVLGQGPQFIFQYYEKEERGRGNFPDRFSARQFPNYSSELNVNALLLGDSALYLCASSADRGSYNEQFFGPGTRLTVL.

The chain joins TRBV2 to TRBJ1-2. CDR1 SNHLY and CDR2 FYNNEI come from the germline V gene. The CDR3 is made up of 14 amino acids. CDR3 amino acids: CASSEDRNNFGYTF.

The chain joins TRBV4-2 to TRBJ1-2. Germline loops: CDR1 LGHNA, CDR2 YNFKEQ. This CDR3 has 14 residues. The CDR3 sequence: CASSQAFVSDGYTF.

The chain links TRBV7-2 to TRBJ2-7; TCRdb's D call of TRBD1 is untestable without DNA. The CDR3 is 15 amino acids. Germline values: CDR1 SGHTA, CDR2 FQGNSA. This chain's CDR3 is CASSPYQGAAHEQYF. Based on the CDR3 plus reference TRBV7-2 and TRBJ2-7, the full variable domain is GAGVSQSPSNKVTEKGKDVELRCDPISGHTALYWYRQSLGQGLEFLIYFQGNSAPDKSGLPSDRFSAERTGGSVSTLTIQRTQQEDSAVYLCASSPYQGAAHEQYFGPGTRLTVT.

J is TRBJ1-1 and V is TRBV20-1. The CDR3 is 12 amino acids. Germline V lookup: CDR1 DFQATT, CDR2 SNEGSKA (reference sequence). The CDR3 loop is CSGAAGITEAFF.

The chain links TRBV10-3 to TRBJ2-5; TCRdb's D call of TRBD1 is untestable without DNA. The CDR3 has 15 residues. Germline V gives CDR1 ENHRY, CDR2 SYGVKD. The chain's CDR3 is CAISGRGTPQETQYF.

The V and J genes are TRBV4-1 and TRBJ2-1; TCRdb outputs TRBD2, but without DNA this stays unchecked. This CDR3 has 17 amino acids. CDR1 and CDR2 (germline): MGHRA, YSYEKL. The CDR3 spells CASSQGLAGGPGNEQFF.

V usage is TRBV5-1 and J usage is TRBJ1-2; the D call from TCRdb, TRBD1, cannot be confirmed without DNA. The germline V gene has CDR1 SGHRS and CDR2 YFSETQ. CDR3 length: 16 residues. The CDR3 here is CASKKAGYQLNYGYTF.

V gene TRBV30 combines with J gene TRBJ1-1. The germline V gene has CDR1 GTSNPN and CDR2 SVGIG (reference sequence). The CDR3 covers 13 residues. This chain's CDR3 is CAWSTDMNTEAFF.

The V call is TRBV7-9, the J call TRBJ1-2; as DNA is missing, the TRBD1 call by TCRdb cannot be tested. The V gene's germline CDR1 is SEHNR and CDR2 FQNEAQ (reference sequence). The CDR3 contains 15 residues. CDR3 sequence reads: CASSFSQGEGYGYTF.

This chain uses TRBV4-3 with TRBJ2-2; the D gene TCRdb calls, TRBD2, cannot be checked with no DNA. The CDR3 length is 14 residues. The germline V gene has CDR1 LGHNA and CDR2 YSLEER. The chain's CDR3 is CASSQREPTGELFF.

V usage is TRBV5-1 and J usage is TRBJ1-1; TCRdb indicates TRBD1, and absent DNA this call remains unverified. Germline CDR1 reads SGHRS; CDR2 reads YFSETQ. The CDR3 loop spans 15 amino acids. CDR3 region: CASSFDSGEDTEAFF.

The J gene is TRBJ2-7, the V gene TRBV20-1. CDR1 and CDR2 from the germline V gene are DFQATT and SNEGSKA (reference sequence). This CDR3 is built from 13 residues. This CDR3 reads CSARDPRNHEQYF.

The CDR3 sequence: CASGGQVNTEAFF. The chain links TRBV6-5 to TRBJ1-1; TCRdb lists TRBD1, though no DNA is available to test this call. The CDR3 runs 13 residues. Germline V CDR1 and CDR2: MNHEY, SVGAGI.

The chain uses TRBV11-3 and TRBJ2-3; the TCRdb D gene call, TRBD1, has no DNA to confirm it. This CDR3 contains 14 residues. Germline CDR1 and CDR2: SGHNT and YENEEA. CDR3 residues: CASSPLPITDTQYF. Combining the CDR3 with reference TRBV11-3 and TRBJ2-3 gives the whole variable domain EAGVVQSPRYKIIEKKQPVAFWCNPISGHNTLYWYLQNLGQGPELLIRYENEEAVDDSQLPKDRFSAERLKGVDSTLKIQPAELGDSAVYLCASSPLPITDTQYFGPGTRLTVL.

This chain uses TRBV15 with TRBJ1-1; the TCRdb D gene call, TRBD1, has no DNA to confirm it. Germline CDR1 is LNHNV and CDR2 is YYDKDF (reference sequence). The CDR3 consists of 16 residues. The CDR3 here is CATSSDLDREYTEAFF.

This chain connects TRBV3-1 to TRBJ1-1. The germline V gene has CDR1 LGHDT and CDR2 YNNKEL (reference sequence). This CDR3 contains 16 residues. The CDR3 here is CASSQDESIVFTEAFF.

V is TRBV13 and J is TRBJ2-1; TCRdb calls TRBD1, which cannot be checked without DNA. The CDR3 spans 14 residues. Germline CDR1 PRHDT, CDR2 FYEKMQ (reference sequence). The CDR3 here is CASRSLTGGSKQFF.